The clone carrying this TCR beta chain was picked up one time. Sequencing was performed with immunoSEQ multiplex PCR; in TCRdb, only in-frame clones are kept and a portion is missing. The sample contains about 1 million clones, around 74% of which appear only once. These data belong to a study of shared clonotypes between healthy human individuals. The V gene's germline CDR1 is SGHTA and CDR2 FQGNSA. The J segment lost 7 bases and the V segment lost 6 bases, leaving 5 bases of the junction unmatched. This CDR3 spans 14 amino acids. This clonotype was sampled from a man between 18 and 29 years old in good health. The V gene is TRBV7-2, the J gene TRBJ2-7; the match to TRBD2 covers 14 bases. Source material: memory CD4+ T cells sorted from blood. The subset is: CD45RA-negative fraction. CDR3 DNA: TGTGCCAGCAGGCCGGGACTAGCGGGAGCTGAGCAGTACTTC. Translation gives CASRPGLAGAEQYF.